This note documents a single TCR beta chain sequence. Only in-frame clones appear in the TCRdb table, and some are missing; sequencing was by immunoSEQ multiplex PCR. This sample has 130,000 to 150,000 clones; approximately 80% occur once, and the top ten carry about 6.4%. The data originate from a study of blood T cell repertoires in COVID-19. Overall study context: Spain, Italy and the United States supplied samples that represented acute and convalescent COVID-19.

Per the germline V gene, CDR1 is SGDLS and CDR2 is YYNGEE. Trimming stripped 0 bases from V and 0 bases from J, with 13 bases between. The CDR3 loop spans 18 amino acids. The receptor comes from a human donor in a cohort sampled during active COVID-19. Sequencing was done on a sample of peripheral blood. This chain joins TRBV9 and TRBJ2-6, with D uncertain. The CDR3 sequence: CASSVDPRSGSGANVLTF. In nucleotides, the CDR3 is TGTGCCAGCAGCGTAGACCCCCGGTCGGGCTCTGGGGCCAACGTCCTGACTTTC.